Described below is a single TCR beta chain sequence and its context. Antigen: not known. Assay used: immunoSEQ multiplex PCR; TCRdb lists only in-frame clones, some missing. The sample comprises about 73,000 clones, 80% to 90% of which are singletons, and approximately 8.6% rests with the top ten. This entry comes from a study of T cell responses to AZD1222 COVID-19 vaccine. Study-wide results and limits: Repertoires were obtained only post-peak T cell response. White British people made up most donors, females outnumbered males, and clonal diversity was possibly underestimated. The span of vaccine-associated CD4 TCRs extended across spike, with dominance at 160-218 and 743-854. Increased Spike-specific TCR breadth and depth were observed after two AZD1222 doses.

The receptor's source is an adult who received the AZD1222 COVID-19 vaccine. This sample comprised peripheral blood, obtained 28 days after the second AZD1222 dose.

CDR3 DNA: TGCGCCAGCAGCTTTGGTGCTGAAGAGACCCAGTACTTC. This sequence encodes CASSFGAEETQYF. The gene calls are TRBV5-1 and TRBJ2-5, with D unresolved. Germline CDR1 reads SGHRS; CDR2 reads YFSETQ. The CDR3 length is 13 residues. Trimming pared 2 bases from V and 3 bases from J, leaving 8 bases between.